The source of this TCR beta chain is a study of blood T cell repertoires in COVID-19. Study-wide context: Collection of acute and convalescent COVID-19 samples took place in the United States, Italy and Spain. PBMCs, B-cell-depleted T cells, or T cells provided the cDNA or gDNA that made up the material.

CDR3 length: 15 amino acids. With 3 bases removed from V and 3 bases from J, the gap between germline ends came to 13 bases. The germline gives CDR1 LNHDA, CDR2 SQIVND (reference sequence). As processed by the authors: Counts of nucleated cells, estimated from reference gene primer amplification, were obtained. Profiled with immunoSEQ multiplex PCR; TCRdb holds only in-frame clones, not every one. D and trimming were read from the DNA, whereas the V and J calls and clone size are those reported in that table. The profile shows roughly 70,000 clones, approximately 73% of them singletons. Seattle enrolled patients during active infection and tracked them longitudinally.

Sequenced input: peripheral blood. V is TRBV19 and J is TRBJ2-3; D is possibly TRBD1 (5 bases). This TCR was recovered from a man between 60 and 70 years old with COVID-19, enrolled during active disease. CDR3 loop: CASSMGPFGTDTQYF. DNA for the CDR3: TGTGCCAGTAGTATGGGGCCTTTTGGGACAGATACGCAGTATTTT.